This T cell receptor (beta chain) originates from a study of shared clonotypes between healthy human individuals. Study-level findings and limits: Incomplete sequencing of sorted subsets was indicated by rarefaction despite large depth.

The J segment lost 4 bases and the V segment lost 5 bases, leaving 4 bases of the junction unmatched. From germline, CDR1 is MNHNY and CDR2 SVGAGI (reference sequence). The CDR3 runs 14 residues. For this clone: The target antigen is unknown.

Each replicate PCR on the sorted subsets used 200 ng DNA (around 30,000 T cell genomes). As handled by the study authors: Filtering differed because ImmunoSEQ produced junction-only sequences that carried no quality scores. Data came from immunoSEQ multiplex PCR; TCRdb stores just in-frame clones and leaves some out. V, J and clone size derive from that table, while D and trimming were established from the DNA sequence. The sample lists some 500,000 clones; about 96% were seen once. The sample was naive CD4+ T cells sorted from blood. Subset given: CD45RA+ positively selected. This receptor was obtained from a woman aged 25 to 39 in good health. This chain connects TRBV6-6 to TRBJ1-5, with TRBD1 identical over 8 bases. CDR3 protein: CASSPRGRNQPQHF. For the CDR3, the DNA is TGTGCCAGCAGTCCCAGGGGGCGGAATCAGCCCCAGCATTTT.